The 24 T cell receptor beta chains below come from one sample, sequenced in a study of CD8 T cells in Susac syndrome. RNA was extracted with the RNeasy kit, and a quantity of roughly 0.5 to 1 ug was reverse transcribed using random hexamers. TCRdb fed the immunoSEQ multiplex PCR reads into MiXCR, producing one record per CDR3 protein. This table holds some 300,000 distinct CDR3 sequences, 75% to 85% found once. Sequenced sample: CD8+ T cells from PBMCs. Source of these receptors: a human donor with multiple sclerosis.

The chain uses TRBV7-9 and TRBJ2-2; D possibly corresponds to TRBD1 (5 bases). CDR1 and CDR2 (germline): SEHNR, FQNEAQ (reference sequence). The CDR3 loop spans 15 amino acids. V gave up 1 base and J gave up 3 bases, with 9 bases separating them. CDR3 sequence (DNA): TGTGCCAGCAGCTTAGGACAGCCTTACACCGGGGAGCTGTTTTTT. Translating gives CASSLGQPYTGELFF.

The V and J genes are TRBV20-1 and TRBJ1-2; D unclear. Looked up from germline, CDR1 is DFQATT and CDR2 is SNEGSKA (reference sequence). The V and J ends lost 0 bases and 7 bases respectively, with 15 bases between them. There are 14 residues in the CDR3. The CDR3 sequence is CSAREGPGVGGYTF. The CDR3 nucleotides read TGCAGTGCTAGAGAGGGTCCGGGCGTGGGTGGCTACACCTTC.

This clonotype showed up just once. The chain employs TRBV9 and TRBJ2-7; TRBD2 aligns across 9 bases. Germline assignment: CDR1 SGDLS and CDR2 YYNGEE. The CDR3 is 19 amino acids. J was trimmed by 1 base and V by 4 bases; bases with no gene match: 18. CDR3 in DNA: TGTGCCAGCAGCCCAACCGGGACTAGCTGGGGTTCGGTGTCCTACGAGCAGTACTTC. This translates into CASSPTGTSWGSVSYEQYF.

The CDR3 sequence is CASSVGRTIYNEQFF. The CDR3 nucleotides are TGTGCCAGCAGTGTGGGAAGGACCATCTACAATGAGCAGTTCTTC. The chain carries TRBV2 and TRBJ2-1; no clear D. The CDR3 runs to 15 residues. Trimming shortened V by 4 bases and J by 3 bases, and 13 bases separated the two germline ends. Looked up from germline, CDR1 is SNHLY and CDR2 is FYNNEI. Full variable domain (rest looked up from reference TRBV2 and TRBJ2-1): EPEVTQTPSHQVTQMGQEVILRCVPISNHLYFYWYRQILGQKVEFLVSFYNNEISEKSEIFDDQFSVERPDGSNFTLKIRSTKLEDSAMYFCASSVGRTIYNEQFFGPGTRLTVL.

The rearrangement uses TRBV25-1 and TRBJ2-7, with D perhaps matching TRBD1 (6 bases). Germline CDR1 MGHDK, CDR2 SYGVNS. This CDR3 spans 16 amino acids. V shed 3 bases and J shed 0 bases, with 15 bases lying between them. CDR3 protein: CASSDLGTHSSYEQYF. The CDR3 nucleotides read TGTGCCAGCAGTGATCTCGGGACACATAGCTCCTACGAGCAGTACTTC.

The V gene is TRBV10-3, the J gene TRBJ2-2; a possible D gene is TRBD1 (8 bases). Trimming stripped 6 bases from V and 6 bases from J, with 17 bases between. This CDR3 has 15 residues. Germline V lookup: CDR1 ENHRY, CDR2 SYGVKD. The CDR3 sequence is CAIRVVQGGAGELFF. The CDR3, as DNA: TGTGCCATCAGAGTCGTACAGGGGGGGGCCGGGGAGCTGTTTTTT.

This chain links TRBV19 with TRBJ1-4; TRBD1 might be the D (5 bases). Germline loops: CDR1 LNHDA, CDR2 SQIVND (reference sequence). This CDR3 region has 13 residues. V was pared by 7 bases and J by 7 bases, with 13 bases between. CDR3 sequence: CASTQIRGEKLFF. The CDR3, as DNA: TGTGCCAGTACCCAGATAAGGGGTGAAAAACTGTTTTTT.

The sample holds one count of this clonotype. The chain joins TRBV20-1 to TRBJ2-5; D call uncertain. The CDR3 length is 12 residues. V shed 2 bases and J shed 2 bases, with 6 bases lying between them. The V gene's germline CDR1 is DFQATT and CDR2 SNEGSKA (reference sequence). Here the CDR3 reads CSARIGQETQYF. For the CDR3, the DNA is TGCAGTGCTAGAATAGGGCAAGAGACCCAGTACTTC.

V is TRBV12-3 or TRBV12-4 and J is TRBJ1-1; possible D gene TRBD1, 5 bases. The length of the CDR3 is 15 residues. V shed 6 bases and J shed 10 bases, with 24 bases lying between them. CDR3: CASSPVWDEPFGAFF. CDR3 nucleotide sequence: TGTGCCAGCAGCCCCGTCTGGGACGAACCTTTTGGAGCTTTCTTT.

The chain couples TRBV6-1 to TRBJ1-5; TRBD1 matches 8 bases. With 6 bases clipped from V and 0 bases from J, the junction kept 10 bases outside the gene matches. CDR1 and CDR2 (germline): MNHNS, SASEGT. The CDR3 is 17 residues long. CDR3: CASRDEQGEYSNQPQHF. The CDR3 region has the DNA TGTGCCAGCAGAGACGAACAGGGGGAATATAGCAATCAGCCCCAGCATTTT.

The CDR3 sequence is CASSQARTSGYEQYF. CDR3 bases: TGCGCCAGCAGCCAGGCTCGGACTAGCGGCTACGAGCAGTACTTC. This rearrangement joins TRBV4-3 to TRBJ2-7, with 10 bases matching TRBD2. CDR3 length: 15 residues. In germline, CDR1 is LGHNA, CDR2 YSLEER. The V and J ends lost 3 bases and 3 bases, in that order; junction bases with no gene match: 5.

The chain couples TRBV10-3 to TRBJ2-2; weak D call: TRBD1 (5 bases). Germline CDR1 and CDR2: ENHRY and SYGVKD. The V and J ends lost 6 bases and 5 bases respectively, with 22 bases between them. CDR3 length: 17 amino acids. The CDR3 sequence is CAIRGLTTAQGTGELFF. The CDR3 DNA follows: TGTGCCATCAGGGGGTTGACGACAGCCCAAGGGACCGGGGAGCTGTTTTTT.

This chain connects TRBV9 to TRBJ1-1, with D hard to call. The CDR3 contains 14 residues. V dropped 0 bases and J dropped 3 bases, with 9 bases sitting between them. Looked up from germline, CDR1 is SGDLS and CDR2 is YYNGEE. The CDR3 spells CASSVEDGYTEAFF. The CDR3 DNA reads TGTGCCAGCAGCGTAGAAGACGGTTACACTGAAGCTTTCTTT.

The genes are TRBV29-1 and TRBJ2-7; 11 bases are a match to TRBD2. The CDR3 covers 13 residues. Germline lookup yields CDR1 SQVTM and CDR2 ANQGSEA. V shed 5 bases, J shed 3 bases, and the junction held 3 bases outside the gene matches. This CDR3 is CSVLAGGLYEQYF. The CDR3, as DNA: TGCAGCGTTCTAGCGGGAGGACTCTACGAGCAGTACTTC.

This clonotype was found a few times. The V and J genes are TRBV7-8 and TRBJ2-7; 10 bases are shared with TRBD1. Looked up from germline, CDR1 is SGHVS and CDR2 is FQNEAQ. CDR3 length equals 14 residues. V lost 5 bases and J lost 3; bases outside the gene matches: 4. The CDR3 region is CASSTWTGGYEQYF. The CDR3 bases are TGTGCCAGCAGCACATGGACAGGGGGCTACGAGCAGTACTTC.

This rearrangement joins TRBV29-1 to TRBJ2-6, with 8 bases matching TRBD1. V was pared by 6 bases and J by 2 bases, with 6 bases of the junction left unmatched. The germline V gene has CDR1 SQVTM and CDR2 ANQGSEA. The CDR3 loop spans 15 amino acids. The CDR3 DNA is TGCAGCGTGGGGACAGGCTTCCCTGGGGCCAACGTCCTGACTTTC. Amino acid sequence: CSVGTGFPGANVLTF. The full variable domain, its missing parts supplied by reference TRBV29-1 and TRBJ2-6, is SAVISQKPSRDICQRGTSLTIQCQVDSQVTMMFWYRQQPGQSLTLIATANQGSEATYESGFVIDKFPISRPNLTFSTLTVSNMSPEDSSIYLCSVGTGFPGANVLTFGAGSRLTVL.

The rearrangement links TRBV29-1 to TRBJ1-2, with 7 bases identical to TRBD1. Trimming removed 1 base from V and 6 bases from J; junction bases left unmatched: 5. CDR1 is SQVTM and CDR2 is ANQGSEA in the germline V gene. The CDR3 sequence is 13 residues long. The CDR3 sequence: CSVEAWDSHGYTF. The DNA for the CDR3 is TGCAGCGTTGAAGCTTGGGACAGTCATGGCTACACCTTC.

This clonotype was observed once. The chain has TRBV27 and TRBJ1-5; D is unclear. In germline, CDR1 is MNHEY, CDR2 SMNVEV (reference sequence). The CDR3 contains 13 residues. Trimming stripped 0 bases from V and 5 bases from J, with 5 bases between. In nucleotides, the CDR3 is TGTGCCAGCAGTTTATCACCGGATCAGCCCCAGCATTTT. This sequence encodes CASSLSPDQPQHF.

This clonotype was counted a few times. Written as DNA, the CDR3 is TGCGCCAGCAGTGAGGAAAGTCCCTACGAGCAGTACTTC. Protein sequence: CASSEESPYEQYF. The chain links TRBV10-2 to TRBJ2-7; D remains unclear. This CDR3 comprises 13 residues. The V gene lost 2 bases and the J gene lost 2 bases, with 7 bases spanning the gap. CDR1 is WSHSY and CDR2 is SAAADI in the germline V gene.

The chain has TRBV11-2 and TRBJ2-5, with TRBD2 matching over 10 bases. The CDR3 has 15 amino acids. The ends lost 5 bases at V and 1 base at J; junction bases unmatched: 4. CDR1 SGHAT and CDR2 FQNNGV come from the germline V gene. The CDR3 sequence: CASSHRTSGQETQYF. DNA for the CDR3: TGTGCCAGCAGCCATCGGACTAGCGGCCAAGAGACCCAGTACTTC.

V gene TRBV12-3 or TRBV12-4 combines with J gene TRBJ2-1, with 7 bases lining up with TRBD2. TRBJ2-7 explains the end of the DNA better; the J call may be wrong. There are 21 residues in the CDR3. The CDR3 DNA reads TGTGCCAGCAGTTTCTCCCCTGGCATCCCTAGCGGAGGAGGCCAAACCTACGAGCAGTACTTC. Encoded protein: CASSFSPGIPSGGGQTYEQYF.

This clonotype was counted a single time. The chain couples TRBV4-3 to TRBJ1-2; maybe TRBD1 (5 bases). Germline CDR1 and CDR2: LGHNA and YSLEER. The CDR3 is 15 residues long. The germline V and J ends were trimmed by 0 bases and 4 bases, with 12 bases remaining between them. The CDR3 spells CASSQDGSGLYGYTF. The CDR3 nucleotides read TGCGCCAGCAGCCAAGATGGCTCAGGGCTCTATGGCTACACCTTC.

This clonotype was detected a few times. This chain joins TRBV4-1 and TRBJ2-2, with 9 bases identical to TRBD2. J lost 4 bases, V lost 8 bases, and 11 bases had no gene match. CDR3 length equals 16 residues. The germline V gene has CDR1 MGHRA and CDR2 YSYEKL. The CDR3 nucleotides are TGCGCCAGCGGGCAGTCAGGTAGCGGGAGCACCGGGGAGCTGTTTTTT. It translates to CASGQSGSGSTGELFF.

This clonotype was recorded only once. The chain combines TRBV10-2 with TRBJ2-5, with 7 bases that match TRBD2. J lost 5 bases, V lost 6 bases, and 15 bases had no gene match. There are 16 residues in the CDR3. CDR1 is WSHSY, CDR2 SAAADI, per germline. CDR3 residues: CASRGISAGVGETQYF. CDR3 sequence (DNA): TGCGCCAGCAGAGGAATCTCGGCGGGAGTCGGGGAGACCCAGTACTTC.